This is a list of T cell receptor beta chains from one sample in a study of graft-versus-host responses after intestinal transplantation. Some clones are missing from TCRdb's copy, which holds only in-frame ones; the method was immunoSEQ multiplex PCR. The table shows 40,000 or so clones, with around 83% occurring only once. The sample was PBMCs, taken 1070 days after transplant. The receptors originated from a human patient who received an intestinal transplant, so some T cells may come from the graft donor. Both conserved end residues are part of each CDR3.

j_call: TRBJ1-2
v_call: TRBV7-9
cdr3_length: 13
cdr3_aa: CASSGAWGDGYTF

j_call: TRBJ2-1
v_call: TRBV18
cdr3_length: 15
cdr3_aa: CASSPPQGAYNEQFF

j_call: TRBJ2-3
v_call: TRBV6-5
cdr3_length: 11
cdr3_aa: CASGNGDTQYF

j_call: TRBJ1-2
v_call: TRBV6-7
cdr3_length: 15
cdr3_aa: CASSYRSGAGYGYTF

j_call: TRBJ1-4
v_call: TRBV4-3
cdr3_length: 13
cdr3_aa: CASSQGDSEKLFF

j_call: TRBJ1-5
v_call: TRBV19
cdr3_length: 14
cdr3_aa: CASSTGTGEQPQHF

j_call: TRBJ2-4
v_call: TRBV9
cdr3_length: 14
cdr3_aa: CASSPREVKNIQYF

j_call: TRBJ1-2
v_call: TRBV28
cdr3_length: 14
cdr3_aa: CASTTDRGIYGYTF

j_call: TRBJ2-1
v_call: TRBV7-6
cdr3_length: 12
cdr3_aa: CASSLGGDEQFF

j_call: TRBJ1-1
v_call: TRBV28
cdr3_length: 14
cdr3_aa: CASSLPGATPEAFF

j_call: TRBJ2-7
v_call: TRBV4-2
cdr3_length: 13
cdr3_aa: CASSQEGAVEQYF

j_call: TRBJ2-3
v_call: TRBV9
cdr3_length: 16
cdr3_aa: CASSVAGGFFTDTQYF

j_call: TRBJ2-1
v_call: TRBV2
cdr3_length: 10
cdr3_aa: CASFAHEQFF

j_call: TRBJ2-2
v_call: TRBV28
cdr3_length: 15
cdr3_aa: CASSDRVANTGELFF

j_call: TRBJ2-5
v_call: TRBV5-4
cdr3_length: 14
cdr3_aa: CASSFGRGLETQYF

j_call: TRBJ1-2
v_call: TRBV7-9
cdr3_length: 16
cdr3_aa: CASSLEQGGTNYGYTF

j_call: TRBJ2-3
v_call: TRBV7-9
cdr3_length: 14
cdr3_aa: CASSFSGRADTQYF

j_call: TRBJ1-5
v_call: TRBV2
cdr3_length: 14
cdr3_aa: CASRQDYSNQPQHF